This T cell receptor (beta chain) stems from a study of T cell responses to AZD1222 COVID-19 vaccine. Turning to the study itself: Second-dose intervals near 4 or 12 weeks were combined.

Study-wide results and limits: AZD1222 recipients seropositive at baseline numbered only six.

A remark on this clone: The antigen is not known.

CDR1 MDHEN and CDR2 SYDVKM come from the germline V gene. CDR3 length: 16 residues. The V end was cut by 5 bases, the J end by 4 bases, with 18 bases between. Here immunoSEQ multiplex PCR was the method, and the copy in TCRdb shows in-frame clones only, minus some. The repertoire includes 90,000 to 150,000 clones, around 90% of them detected once, and approximately 8.4% sits in the top ten. The sample was peripheral blood, taken on day 0 of AZD1222 vaccination. V and J are TRBV28 and TRBJ1-5, with a tentative D call TRBD1 (6 bases). The TCR sequence derives from an adult in good health. The CDR3, as DNA: TGTGCCAGCAGTCCGTGGGGCGGGGGCCGGAATCAGCCCCAGCATTTT. Translated: CASSPWGGGRNQPQHF.